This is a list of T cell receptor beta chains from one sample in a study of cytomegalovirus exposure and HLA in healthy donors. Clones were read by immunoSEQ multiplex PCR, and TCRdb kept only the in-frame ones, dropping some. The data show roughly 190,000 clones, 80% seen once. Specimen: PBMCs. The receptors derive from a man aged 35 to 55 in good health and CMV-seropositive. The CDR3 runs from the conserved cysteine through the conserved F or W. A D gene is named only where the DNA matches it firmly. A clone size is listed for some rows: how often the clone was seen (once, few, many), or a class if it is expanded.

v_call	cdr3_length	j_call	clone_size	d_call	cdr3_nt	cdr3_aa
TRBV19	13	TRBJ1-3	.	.	TGTGCCAGTAGTCAGACAGCTGGAAACACCATATATTTT	CASSQTAGNTIYF
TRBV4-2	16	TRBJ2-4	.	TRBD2	TGTGCCAGCAACCCGGGACTACCGAAAGCCAAAAACATTCAGTACTTC	CASNPGLPKAKNIQYF
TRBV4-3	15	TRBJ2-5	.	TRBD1	TGCGCCAGCAGCCCAGGGACAGGGACGGGAGAGACCCAGTACTTC	CASSPGTGTGETQYF
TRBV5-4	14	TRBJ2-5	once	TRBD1	TGTGCCAGCAGCTTGCTAGGGGGCCGGGAGACCCAGTACTTC	CASSLLGGRETQYF
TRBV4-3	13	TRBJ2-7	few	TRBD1	TGCGCCAGCAGCCAAGACAGGGGGTACGAGCAGTACTTC	CASSQDRGYEQYF
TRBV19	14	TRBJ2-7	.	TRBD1	TGTGCCAGTAGTCCCGGGACAGGGTCCTACGAGCAGTACTTC	CASSPGTGSYEQYF
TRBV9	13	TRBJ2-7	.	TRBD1	TGTGCCAGCAGCGCGACAGGGGCGGGTGAGCAGTACTTC	CASSATGAGEQYF
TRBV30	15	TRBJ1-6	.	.	TGTGCCTGGAGTGTGGAGGGAAAGGGTCATTCACCCCTCCACTTT	CAWSVEGKGHSPLHF
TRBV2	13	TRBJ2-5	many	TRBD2	TGTGCCAGCACCAGGGACTATAGTGAGACCCAGTACTTC	CASTRDYSETQYF
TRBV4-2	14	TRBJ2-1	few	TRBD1	TGTGCCAGCCGAAGGACAGGGGGTGATAATGAGCAGTTCTTC	CASRRTGGDNEQFF
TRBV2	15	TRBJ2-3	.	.	TGTGCCAGTTCCCGAGGGAGGACAGGCGCCGATACGCAGTATTTT	CASSRGRTGADTQYF
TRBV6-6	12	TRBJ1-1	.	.	TGTGCCAGCAGTCGGGGGAACACTGAAGCTTTCTTT	CASSRGNTEAFF
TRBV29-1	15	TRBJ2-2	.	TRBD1	TGCAGCGTAACACAGGGGGCGAGTGTTTCCGGGGAGCTGTTTTTT	CSVTQGASVSGELFF
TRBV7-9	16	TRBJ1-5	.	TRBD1	TGTGCCAGCAGCGGGGGGCAGGGGGCATGGAATCAGCCCCAGCATTTT	CASSGGQGAWNQPQHF
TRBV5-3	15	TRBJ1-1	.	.	TGTGCCAGAAGCCACCCACAGGGATTAGACACTGAAGCTTTCTTT	CARSHPQGLDTEAFF
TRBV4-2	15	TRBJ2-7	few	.	TGTGCCAGCAGCCAAGAGGACGGCGGACTCTACGAGCAGTACTTC	CASSQEDGGLYEQYF
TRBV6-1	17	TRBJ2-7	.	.	TGTGCCAGCAGTGAAGCAGTCCCGGGTTTCCCCTCCTACGAGCAGTACTTC	CASSEAVPGFPSYEQYF
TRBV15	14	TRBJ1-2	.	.	TGTGCCACCAGCAGAGATCATACTGGAGATGGCTACACCTTC	CATSRDHTGDGYTF
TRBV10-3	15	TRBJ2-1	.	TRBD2	TGTGCCATCAGTGTTAGCGGGGGGGCGTACAATGAGCAGTTCTTC	CAISVSGGAYNEQFF
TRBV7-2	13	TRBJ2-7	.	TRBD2	TGTGCCAGCAGCCCCCAGCGGGGCAACGAGCAGTACTTC	CASSPQRGNEQYF
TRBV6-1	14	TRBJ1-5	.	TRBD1	TGTGCCAGCTTATGGGAAGGGGGCGCCGAGCCCCAGCATTTT	CASLWEGGAEPQHF
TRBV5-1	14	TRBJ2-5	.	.	TGCGCCAGCAGCTTGAGGACGGCGGGAGAGACCCAGTACTTC	CASSLRTAGETQYF
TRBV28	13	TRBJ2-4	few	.	TGTGCCAGCAGTTTAGGGCAAGAAAACATTCAGTACTTC	CASSLGQENIQYF
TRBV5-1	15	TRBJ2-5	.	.	TGCGCCAGCAGCCAGGGTAGGGCGCGACTGGAGACCCAGTACTTC	CASSQGRARLETQYF